This T cell receptor (beta chain) came from a study of blood T cell repertoires in COVID-19. Study-wide background: Researchers got acute and convalescent COVID-19 samples from the United States, Italy and Spain.

This clone turned up a few times. The data were produced by immunoSEQ multiplex PCR, yet TCRdb's version contains in-frame clones alone and is incomplete. The sample contains fewer than 250,000 clones, around 83% of which appear only once. Specimen: peripheral blood. This TCR was recovered from a man aged 45 to 65 with active or convalescent COVID-19.

In DNA form, the CDR3 reads TGTGCCAGCAGCCGACACTCCTACGAGCAGTACTTC. Protein: CASSRHSYEQYF. V gene TRBV3-1 (or the pseudogene TRBV3-2) combines with J gene TRBJ2-7; the D is unclear. V lost 4 bases, J lost 0 bases, and 4 bases lay in between. CDR3 length: 12 residues. Germline V CDR1 and CDR2: LGHDT, YNNKEL (reference sequence).